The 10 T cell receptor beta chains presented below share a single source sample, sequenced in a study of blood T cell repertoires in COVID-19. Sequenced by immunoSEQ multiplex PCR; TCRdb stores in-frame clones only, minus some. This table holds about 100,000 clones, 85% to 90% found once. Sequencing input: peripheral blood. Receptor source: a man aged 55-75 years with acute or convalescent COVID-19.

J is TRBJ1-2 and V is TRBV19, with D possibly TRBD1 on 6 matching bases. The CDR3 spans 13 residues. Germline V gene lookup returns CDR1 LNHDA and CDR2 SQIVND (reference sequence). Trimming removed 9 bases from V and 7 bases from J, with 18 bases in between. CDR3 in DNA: TGTGCCAGACCCGGCAGGGGTGGAGTTGGCTACACCTTC. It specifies CARPGRGGVGYTF.

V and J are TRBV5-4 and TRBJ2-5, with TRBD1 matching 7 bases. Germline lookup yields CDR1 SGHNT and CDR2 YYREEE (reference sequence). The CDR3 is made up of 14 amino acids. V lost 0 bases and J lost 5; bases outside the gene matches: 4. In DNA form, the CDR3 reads TGTGCCAGCAGCTTGGAGAGGGGGCGGGAGACCCAGTACTTC. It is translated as CASSLERGRETQYF.

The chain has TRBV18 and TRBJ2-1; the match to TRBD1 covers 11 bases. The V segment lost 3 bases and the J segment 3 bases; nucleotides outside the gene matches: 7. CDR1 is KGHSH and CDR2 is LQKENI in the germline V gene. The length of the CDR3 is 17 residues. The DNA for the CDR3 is TGTGCCAGCTCACCCAAGGGGGGGACAGGGGGCTACAATGAGCAGTTCTTC. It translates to CASSPKGGTGGYNEQFF.

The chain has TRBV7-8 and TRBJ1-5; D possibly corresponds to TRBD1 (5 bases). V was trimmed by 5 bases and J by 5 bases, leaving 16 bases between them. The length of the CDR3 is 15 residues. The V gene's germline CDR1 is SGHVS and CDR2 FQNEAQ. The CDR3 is CASSPRDGGDQPQHF. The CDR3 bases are TGTGCCAGCAGCCCCCGGGACGGCGGGGATCAGCCCCAGCATTTT.

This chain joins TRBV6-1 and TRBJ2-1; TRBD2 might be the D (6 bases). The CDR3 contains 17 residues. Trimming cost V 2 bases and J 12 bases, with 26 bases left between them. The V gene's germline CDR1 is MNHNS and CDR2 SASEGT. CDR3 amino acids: CASSENRRGRSVLSQFF. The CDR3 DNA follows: TGTGCCAGCAGTGAAAACAGGAGGGGCCGATCGGTGTTGTCGCAGTTCTTC.

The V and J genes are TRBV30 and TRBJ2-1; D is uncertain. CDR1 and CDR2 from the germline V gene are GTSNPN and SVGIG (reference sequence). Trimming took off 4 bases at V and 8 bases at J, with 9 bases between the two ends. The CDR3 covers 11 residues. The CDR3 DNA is TGTGCCTGGAAAATAGATTATGAGCAGTTCTTC. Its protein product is CAWKIDYEQFF.

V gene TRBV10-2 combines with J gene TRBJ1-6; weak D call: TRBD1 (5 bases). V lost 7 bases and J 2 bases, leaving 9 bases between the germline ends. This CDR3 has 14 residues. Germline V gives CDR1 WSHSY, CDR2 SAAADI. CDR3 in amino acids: CASMGGTYNSPLHF. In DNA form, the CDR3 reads TGCGCCAGCATGGGGGGTACCTATAATTCACCCCTCCACTTT.

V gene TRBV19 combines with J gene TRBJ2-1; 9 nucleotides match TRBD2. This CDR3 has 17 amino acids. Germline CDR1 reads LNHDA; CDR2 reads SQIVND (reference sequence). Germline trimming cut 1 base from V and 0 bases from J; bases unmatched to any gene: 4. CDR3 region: CASSIGWGLASYNEQFF. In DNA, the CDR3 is TGTGCCAGTAGTATAGGTTGGGGACTAGCCTCCTACAATGAGCAGTTCTTC. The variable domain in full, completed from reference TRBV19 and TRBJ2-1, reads DGGITQSPKYLFRKEGQNVTLSCEQNLNHDAMYWYRQDPGQGLRLIYYSQIVNDFQKGDIAEGYSVSREKKESFPLTVTSAQKNPTAFYLCASSIGWGLASYNEQFFGPGTRLTVL.

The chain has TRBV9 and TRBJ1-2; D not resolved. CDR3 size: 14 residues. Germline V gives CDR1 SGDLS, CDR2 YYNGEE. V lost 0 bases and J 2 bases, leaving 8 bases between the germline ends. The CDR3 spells CASSVVSGNYGYTF. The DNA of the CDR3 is TGTGCCAGCAGCGTAGTATCCGGGAACTATGGCTACACCTTC.

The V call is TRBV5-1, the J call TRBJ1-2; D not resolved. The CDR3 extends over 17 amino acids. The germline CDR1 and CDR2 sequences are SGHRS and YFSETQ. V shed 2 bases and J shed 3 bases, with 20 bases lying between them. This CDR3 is CASSFDIGLKIDYGYTF. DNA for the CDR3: TGCGCCAGCAGCTTCGACATTGGGCTAAAAATTGACTATGGCTACACCTTC.